These 27 T cell receptor beta chains were all obtained from the same sample, sequenced in a study of shared clonotypes between healthy human individuals. Naive-designated CD8 cells lacked CD45RO, were positively enriched for CCR7, and omitted terminally differentiated effector memory CD45RA+ cells. Some clones are missing from TCRdb's copy, which holds only in-frame ones; the method was immunoSEQ multiplex PCR. The table includes about 2.1 million clones, just under 95% detected once. The source material was naive CD8+ T cells from PBMCs. These receptors all stem from a man aged 18-30 years in good health. Some clones in this sample may be carry-over from other donors' samples.

V gene TRBV4-3 combines with J gene TRBJ2-3, with 9 bases fitting TRBD2. Germline V gene sequence: CDR1 LGHNA, CDR2 YSLEER. V was clipped by 0 bases and J by 4 bases; unmatched bases: 11. This CDR3 spans 18 amino acids. Here the CDR3 reads CASSQDGASGERADTQYF. CDR3 nucleotides: TGCGCCAGCAGCCAAGATGGTGCTAGCGGGGAGCGAGCAGATACGCAGTATTTT.

V and J are TRBV9 and TRBJ2-2; 11 bases are shared with TRBD2. The CDR3 length is 16 residues. Trimming at V came to 0 bases and at J to 7 bases, leaving 5 bases not matched to a gene. CDR1 is SGDLS, CDR2 YYNGEE, per germline. The CDR3 loop is CASSVEGLAGGGELFF. CDR3 bases: TGTGCCAGCAGCGTAGAAGGACTAGCGGGCGGCGGGGAGCTGTTTTTT.

This clone showed up just a few times. The V gene is TRBV29-1, the J gene TRBJ1-1; D is undetermined. CDR1 and CDR2 (germline): SQVTM, ANQGSEA. The CDR3 spans 10 residues. Between the trimmed V and J ends, which lost 7 bases and 1 base, there was a span of 4 bases. The CDR3 is CSDRNTEAFF. DNA for the CDR3: TGCAGCGACCGGAACACTGAAGCTTTCTTT.

The V and J genes are TRBV7-9 and TRBJ2-1; D is unclear. This CDR3 has 18 residues. Germline V gene lookup returns CDR1 SEHNR and CDR2 FQNEAQ (reference sequence). Trimming removed 6 bases from V and 0 bases from J, with 21 bases in between. DNA of the CDR3: TGTGCCAGCAGTTCAACTTCGGGTTACAAAATCTCCTACAATGAGCAGTTCTTC. It codes for CASSSTSGYKISYNEQFF.

This clone was recorded only once. J is TRBJ1-2 and V is TRBV28; 8 bases are shared with TRBD1. The CDR3 loop spans 13 amino acids. Germline loops: CDR1 MDHEN, CDR2 SYDVKM. V shed 6 bases, J shed 5 bases, and the junction held 5 bases outside the gene matches. In DNA, the CDR3 is TGTGCCAGCAGAGGCAGGGGGCCATATGGCTACACCTTC. Translated: CASRGRGPYGYTF.

The V and J genes are TRBV28 and TRBJ1-5; perhaps TRBD1 as D (6 bases). The germline gives CDR1 MDHEN, CDR2 SYDVKM. The CDR3 contains 15 residues. Trimming removed 4 bases at V and 1 base at J, with 11 bases between. The CDR3 DNA follows: TGTGCCAGCAGTTCTGTTCAGGGGAGCAATCAGCCCCAGCATTTT. Its protein product is CASSSVQGSNQPQHF.

The rearrangement uses TRBV11-2 and TRBJ2-7; 11 nucleotides line up with TRBD1. After removal of 7 bases from V and 2 bases from J, the junction contained 4 bases not matched to a gene. This CDR3 contains 14 residues. Germline lookup yields CDR1 SGHAT and CDR2 FQNNGV. CDR3 residues: CASNMGQGAYEQYF. The CDR3 DNA reads as TGTGCCAGCAACATGGGACAGGGGGCCTACGAGCAGTACTTC.

V usage is TRBV29-1 and J usage is TRBJ1-2; unclear D gene. The CDR3 extends over 12 amino acids. In germline, CDR1 is SQVTM, CDR2 ANQGSEA. V lost 6 bases and J 1 base, leaving 9 bases between the germline ends. The CDR3 DNA follows: TGCAGCGTAACGGACGATAACTATGGCTACACCTTC. Its protein product is CSVTDDNYGYTF.

The chain combines TRBV28 with TRBJ2-5, with TRBD1 matching 9 bases. This CDR3 is built from 15 residues. J was trimmed by 5 bases and V by 5 bases; bases with no gene match: 9. CDR1 MDHEN and CDR2 SYDVKM come from the germline V gene. CDR3 amino acids: CASSAYTGGGETQYF. The CDR3 bases are TGTGCCAGCAGTGCTTACACAGGGGGCGGGGAGACCCAGTACTTC.

V usage is TRBV18 and J usage is TRBJ2-7, with D perhaps matching TRBD2 (5 bases). Trimming took 2 bases from V and 2 from J, leaving 10 bases between them. The CDR3 totals 14 residues. The germline gives CDR1 KGHSH, CDR2 LQKENI. CDR3 sequence reads: CASSPGGGPYEQYF. The CDR3, as DNA: TGTGCCAGCTCACCAGGTGGAGGTCCCTACGAGCAGTACTTC.

The gene calls are TRBV19 and TRBJ1-1; D ambiguous. This CDR3 has 17 residues. Trimming left V 4 bases short and J 0 bases short, with 18 bases between. Germline lookup yields CDR1 LNHDA and CDR2 SQIVND (reference sequence). CDR3 in amino acids: CASSTQVPLVMNTEAFF. The DNA for the CDR3 is TGTGCCAGTAGTACCCAAGTCCCTTTGGTGATGAACACTGAAGCTTTCTTT.

The chain uses TRBV7-2 and TRBJ2-7; TRBD2 is a possible D gene (6 bases). This CDR3 region has 13 residues. Germline-derived CDR1 and CDR2 are SGHTA and FQGNSA. V was shortened by 5 bases and J by 3 bases, with 11 bases between the two germline ends. The CDR3 sequence: CASSPRRDYEQYF. The CDR3 nucleotides read TGTGCCAGCAGCCCCCGGCGGGACTACGAGCAGTACTTC. The variable domain in full, completed from reference TRBV7-2 and TRBJ2-7, reads GAGVSQSPSNKVTEKGKDVELRCDPISGHTALYWYRQSLGQGLEFLIYFQGNSAPDKSGLPSDRFSAERTGGSVSTLTIQRTQQEDSAVYLCASSPRRDYEQYFGPGTRLTVT.

This chain joins TRBV4-3 and TRBJ2-7; possibly TRBD2 for D (6 bases). Germline values: CDR1 LGHNA, CDR2 YSLEER. Trimming shortened V by 5 bases and J by 3 bases, and 17 bases separated the two germline ends. CDR3 size: 15 residues. The CDR3 DNA reads as TGCGCCAGCAGCTCCCGGTCTAGCGACCTCTACGAGCAGTACTTC. Translated: CASSSRSSDLYEQYF.

The chain combines TRBV6-6 with TRBJ1-1, with no clear D. The CDR3 is 15 amino acids. Germline lookup yields CDR1 MNHNY and CDR2 SVGAGI (reference sequence). The V gene lost 5 bases and the J gene lost 0 bases, with 13 bases spanning the gap. The CDR3 loop is CASSPAEGMNTEAFF. In nucleotides, the CDR3 is TGTGCCAGCAGTCCCGCTGAGGGCATGAACACTGAAGCTTTCTTT.

The V call is TRBV28, the J call TRBJ2-1, with D possibly being TRBD2 (6 bases). The CDR3 has 14 amino acids. CDR1 is MDHEN, CDR2 SYDVKM, per germline. The ends were cut back, 8 bases at V and 10 bases at J, with 21 bases in the middle. CDR3: CASGHSSVLVEQFF. CDR3 DNA sequence: TGTGCCAGCGGCCATTCTAGCGTTCTCGTCGAGCAGTTCTTC.

The CDR3 spells CASSSGQGTGANVLTF. The CDR3, as DNA: TGTGCCAGCAGCTCGGGACAGGGGACTGGGGCCAACGTCCTGACTTTC. The chain combines TRBV11-2 with TRBJ2-6; 10 bases align to TRBD1. From germline, CDR1 is SGHAT and CDR2 FQNNGV. Trimming cost V 4 bases and J 2 bases; bases outside gene matches: 2. The CDR3 consists of 16 residues.

In DNA form, the CDR3 reads TGTGCCAGCAGTTTATTGGGCAGGGGAGGAACAGATACGCAGTATTTT. Protein: CASSLLGRGGTDTQYF. The chain couples TRBV27 to TRBJ2-3, with D perhaps matching TRBD1 or TRBD2 (6 bases each). CDR3 length: 16 residues. The V gene lost 1 base and the J gene lost 3 bases, with 14 bases spanning the gap. CDR1 is MNHEY, CDR2 SMNVEV, per germline (reference sequence).

J is TRBJ2-1 and V is TRBV6-6; the D gene is possibly TRBD1 (7 bases). Germline assignment: CDR1 MNHNY and CDR2 SVGAGI (reference sequence). The CDR3 length is 14 residues. V was trimmed by 4 bases and J by 4 bases, leaving 11 bases between them. CDR3 sequence: CASSSTGTYNEQFF. Written as DNA, the CDR3 is TGTGCCAGCAGTTCGACAGGGACTTACAATGAGCAGTTCTTC.

V and J are TRBV4-2 and TRBJ2-1; D unresolved. Germline values: CDR1 LGHNA, CDR2 YNFKEQ. The germline V and J ends were trimmed by 1 base and 9 bases, with 19 bases remaining between them. The CDR3 spans 16 residues. The CDR3 nucleotides read TGTGCCAGCAGCCAAGCCCCTGCCGGAGTTCAGTTTGAGCAGTTCTTC. Its protein product is CASSQAPAGVQFEQFF.

The chain employs TRBV14 and TRBJ2-7; D is unresolved. The length of the CDR3 is 14 residues. The germline V gene has CDR1 SGHDN and CDR2 FVKESK. V was pared by 5 bases and J by 0 bases, with 11 bases between. CDR3 sequence reads: CASSVGRSSYEQYF. The CDR3, as DNA: TGTGCCAGCAGCGTGGGCAGGAGCTCCTACGAGCAGTACTTC. The full variable domain, with the rest looked up from reference TRBV14 and TRBJ2-7, is EAGVTQFPSHSVIEKGQTVTLRCDPISGHDNLYWYRRVMGKEIKFLLHFVKESKQDESGMPNNRFLAERTGGTYSTLKVQPAELEDSGVYFCASSVGRSSYEQYFGPGTRLTVT.

The gene calls are TRBV28 and TRBJ2-2; D might be TRBD2 (7 bases). V was pared by 2 bases and J by 7 bases, with 11 bases between. CDR1 is MDHEN and CDR2 is SYDVKM in the germline V gene. The CDR3 runs 14 residues. CDR3 DNA: TGTGCCAGCAGTTTAGGGGGGGCAAACGGGGAGCTGTTTTTT. Translation: CASSLGGANGELFF.

V is TRBV27 and J is TRBJ1-2; 7 nucleotides match TRBD1. The CDR3 has 13 amino acids. The junction had 4 bases not matched to a gene; V was cut back by 5 bases and J by 4 bases. Germline CDR1 MNHEY, CDR2 SMNVEV (reference sequence). The chain's CDR3 is CASSDGTAYGYTF. Written as DNA, the CDR3 is TGTGCCAGCAGTGACGGGACAGCCTATGGCTACACCTTC.

The chain's CDR3 is CASSFRDSPAAGEKLFF. The CDR3 bases are TGTGCCAGCAGCTTCCGAGACAGCCCAGCGGCTGGGGAAAAACTGTTTTTT. The chain couples TRBV11-2 to TRBJ1-4, with TRBD1 as a possible D gene (5 bases). CDR3 length: 17 residues. CDR1 and CDR2 (germline): SGHAT, FQNNGV. V dropped 3 bases and J dropped 8 bases, with 22 bases sitting between them.

This chain connects TRBV27 to TRBJ2-7; TRBD2 aligns across 7 bases. V trimming: 6 bases; J trimming: 4 bases; junction bases outside the gene matches: 12. Germline V gene lookup returns CDR1 MNHEY and CDR2 SMNVEV (reference sequence). The CDR3 has 15 amino acids. The CDR3 DNA sequence: TGTGCCAGCAGCCTTAGCGGGTCTCTTTCTTACGAGCAGTACTTC. Translation: CASSLSGSLSYEQYF.

The rearrangement uses TRBV6-5 and TRBJ2-7, with D possibly being TRBD1 or TRBD2 (5 bases each). CDR3 length: 14 residues. The V gene lost 7 bases and the J gene lost 2 bases, with 15 bases spanning the gap. Per the germline V gene, CDR1 is MNHEY and CDR2 is SVGAGI. CDR3 DNA sequence: TGTGCCAGCATGGGGGACGGTGATACCTACGAGCAGTACTTC. This translates into CASMGDGDTYEQYF.

The rearrangement links TRBV11-2 to TRBJ2-3; D is unclear. CDR1 is SGHAT, CDR2 FQNNGV, per germline. The CDR3 is made up of 13 amino acids. V lost 2 bases and J lost 4, with 7 bases in between. CDR3 coding DNA: TGTGCCAGCAGCTTAATATCGGCAGATACGCAGTATTTT. Protein: CASSLISADTQYF.

The chain joins TRBV28 to TRBJ2-3; D perhaps matches TRBD1 (5 bases). CDR1 and CDR2 (germline): MDHEN, SYDVKM. The V end lost 3 bases, the J end lost 5 bases, and 12 bases lay between the germline ends. The CDR3 is 14 residues long. CDR3 residues: CASSFPGHEDTQYF. Written as DNA, the CDR3 is TGTGCCAGCAGTTTCCCAGGGCATGAAGATACGCAGTATTTT.